These T cell receptor beta chains were read from a single sample in a study of naive and memory T cell subsets. TCRdb redid the calling of the UMI-ligation and nested PCR reads with MiXCR, one entry per CDR3 protein. The sample includes 150,000 or so distinct CDR3 sequences, about 20% of them seen just once. Sequenced input: naive CD4+ T cells from blood. The source is a human donor in good health. CDR3s include the opening cysteine and the closing phenylalanine or tryptophan. Fields, in order: clone size, J gene, D gene, V gene, CDR3 protein, CDR3 DNA. A D gene is named only where the DNA matches it firmly. A row's size may be missing; if present it is once, few, many or a size class.

clone_size: few; j_call: TRBJ2-7; d_call: .; v_call: TRBV20-1; cdr3_aa: CSARGRVYEQYF; cdr3_nt: TGCAGTGCTAGGGGACGGGTCTACGAGCAGTACTTC
clone_size: .; j_call: TRBJ2-3; d_call: .; v_call: TRBV6-5; cdr3_aa: CASSNGDTQYF; cdr3_nt: TGTGCCAGCAGTAATGGAGATACGCAGTATTTT
clone_size: few; j_call: TRBJ1-6; d_call: .; v_call: TRBV2; cdr3_aa: CASREQGPYNSPLHF; cdr3_nt: TGTGCCAGCAGGGAACAGGGCCCCTATAATTCACCCCTCCACTTT
clone_size: .; j_call: TRBJ1-6; d_call: .; v_call: TRBV7-9; cdr3_aa: CASSLPVYNSPLHF; cdr3_nt: TGTGCCAGCAGCTTACCCGTATATAATTCACCCCTCCACTTT
clone_size: .; j_call: TRBJ2-3; d_call: TRBD1; v_call: TRBV20-1; cdr3_aa: CSARDLGTGVGTDTQYF; cdr3_nt: TGCAGTGCTAGAGATTTGGGCACAGGGGTAGGGACAGATACGCAGTATTTT
clone_size: few; j_call: TRBJ2-7; d_call: TRBD2; v_call: TRBV28; cdr3_aa: CASLPGLAVYEQYF; cdr3_nt: TGTGCCAGTTTACCGGGACTAGCAGTCTACGAGCAGTACTTC
clone_size: many; j_call: TRBJ1-6; d_call: .; v_call: TRBV9; cdr3_aa: CASSGSSGTLNSPLHF; cdr3_nt: TGTGCCAGCAGCGGTTCGTCAGGGACCCTCAATTCACCCCTCCACTTT
clone_size: .; j_call: TRBJ2-2; d_call: TRBD2; v_call: TRBV6-4; cdr3_aa: CASSGLPGGPGTGELFF; cdr3_nt: TGTGCCAGCAGTGGCCTTCCGGGAGGCCCAGGGACCGGGGAGCTGTTTTTT
clone_size: many; j_call: TRBJ2-1; d_call: .; v_call: TRBV6-2/TRBV6-3; cdr3_aa: CASTIRGRSDEQFF; cdr3_nt: TGTGCCAGCACTATTCGGGGCAGGTCGGATGAGCAGTTCTTC
clone_size: .; j_call: TRBJ1-1; d_call: .; v_call: TRBV6-5; cdr3_aa: CASSRRVKGSWAFF; cdr3_nt: TGTGCCAGCAGCCGGAGGGTGAAAGGTTCATGGGCTTTCTTT
clone_size: few; j_call: TRBJ2-5; d_call: .; v_call: TRBV6-1; cdr3_aa: CASSDRGGTQYF; cdr3_nt: TGTGCCAGCAGTGACCGTGGGGGGACCCAGTACTTC
clone_size: .; j_call: TRBJ1-5; d_call: .; v_call: TRBV28; cdr3_aa: CASTPVPHQPQHF; cdr3_nt: TGTGCCAGCACCCCCGTCCCCCATCAGCCCCAGCATTTT
clone_size: few; j_call: TRBJ1-1; d_call: TRBD1; v_call: TRBV29-1; cdr3_aa: CSATGTGSRAFF; cdr3_nt: TGCAGCGCCACCGGGACAGGGTCCCGCGCTTTCTTT
clone_size: few; j_call: TRBJ2-7; d_call: TRBD1; v_call: TRBV6-1; cdr3_aa: CAGGQGPVSSYEQYF; cdr3_nt: TGTGCCGGCGGACAGGGGCCGGTTAGCTCCTACGAGCAGTACTTC